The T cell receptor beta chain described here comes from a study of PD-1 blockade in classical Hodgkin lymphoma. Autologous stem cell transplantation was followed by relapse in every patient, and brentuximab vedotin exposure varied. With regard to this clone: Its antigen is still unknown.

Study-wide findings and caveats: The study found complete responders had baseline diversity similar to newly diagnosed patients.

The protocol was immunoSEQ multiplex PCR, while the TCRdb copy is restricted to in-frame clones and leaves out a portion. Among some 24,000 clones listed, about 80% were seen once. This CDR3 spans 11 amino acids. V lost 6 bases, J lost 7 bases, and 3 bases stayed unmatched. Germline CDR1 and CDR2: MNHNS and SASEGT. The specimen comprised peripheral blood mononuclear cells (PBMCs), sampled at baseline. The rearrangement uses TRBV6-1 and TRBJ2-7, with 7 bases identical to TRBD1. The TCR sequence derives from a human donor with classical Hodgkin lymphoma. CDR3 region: CASRTGMEQYF. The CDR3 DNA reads TGTGCCAGCAGGACAGGGATGGAGCAGTACTTC.